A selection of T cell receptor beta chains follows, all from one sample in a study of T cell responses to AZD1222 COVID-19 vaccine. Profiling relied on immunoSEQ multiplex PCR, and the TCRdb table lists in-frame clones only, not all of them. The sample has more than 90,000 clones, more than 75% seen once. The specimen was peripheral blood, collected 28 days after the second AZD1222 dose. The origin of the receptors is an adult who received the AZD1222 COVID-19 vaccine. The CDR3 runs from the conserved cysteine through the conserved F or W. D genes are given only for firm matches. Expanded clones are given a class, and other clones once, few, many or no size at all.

CASGWGIHGQPQHF,TGTGCCAGCGGTTGGGGGATTCATGGTCAGCCCCAGCATTTT,.,.,TRBJ1-5,TRBV28
CASSLVRDTEAFF,TGTGCCAGCAGTTTGGTTCGAGACACTGAAGCTTTCTTT,.,.,TRBJ1-1,TRBV6-2/TRBV6-3
CASSQGGAPGYEQFF,TGCGCCAGCAGCCAAGGGGGGGCCCCCGGTTATGAGCAGTTCTTC,.,.,TRBJ2-1,TRBV4-1
CASSPRTSGYTGELFF,TGTGCCAGCAGCCCGCGGACTAGCGGTTACACCGGGGAGCTGTTTTTT,TRBD2,.,TRBJ2-2,TRBV7-2
CASSEQTGKYEQYF,TGTGCCAGCAGTGAACAGACAGGGAAGTACGAGCAGTACTTC,TRBD1,.,TRBJ2-7,TRBV6-1
CASSQEPYLGTEAFF,TGTGCCAGCAGCCAAGAACCCTACTTGGGGACTGAAGCTTTCTTT,.,.,TRBJ1-1,TRBV4-2
CASSLRLGQINQPQHF,TGTGCCAGCAGCTTAAGGTTAGGGCAGATTAATCAGCCCCAGCATTTT,.,.,TRBJ1-5,TRBV7-2
CASSEEWGAGRETQYF,TGTGCCAGCAGTGAAGAATGGGGAGCGGGGCGAGAGACCCAGTACTTC,TRBD2,few,TRBJ2-5,TRBV6-1
CASSPGAGGELFF,TGTGCCAGCAGCCCCGGGGCCGGCGGGGAGCTGTTTTTT,.,.,TRBJ2-2,TRBV14
CASSSVIPLPYEQYF,TGTGCCAGCAGTTCCGTGATCCCGCTGCCCTACGAGCAGTACTTC,.,.,TRBJ2-7,TRBV28
CASSDFANTGELFF,TGTGCCAGCAGTGACTTCGCGAACACCGGGGAGCTGTTTTTT,.,.,TRBJ2-2,TRBV6-4
CASSFTGLGMETQYF,TGTGCCAGCAGTTTCACAGGGCTAGGGATGGAGACCCAGTACTTC,.,.,TRBJ2-5,TRBV28
CASSFLGNWELFF,TGTGCCAGCAGTTTTCTTGGGAACTGGGAGCTGTTTTTT,.,.,TRBJ2-2,TRBV27
CASSTGQGPFTEAFF,TGTGCCAGCAGCACAGGACAGGGACCGTTTACTGAAGCTTTCTTT,TRBD1,.,TRBJ1-1,TRBV11-2
CASSLKQGIYGYTF,TGTGCCAGCAGCCTTAAACAGGGAATCTATGGCTACACCTTC,.,.,TRBJ1-2,TRBV3-1/TRBV3-2
CASSPRLAGIGDEQFF,TGTGCCAGCTCACCACGGCTAGCGGGAATTGGCGATGAGCAGTTCTTC,TRBD2,.,TRBJ2-1,TRBV18
CASSSSGAGNTEAFF,TGTGCCAGCAGCTCCTCAGGGGCTGGGAACACTGAAGCTTTCTTT,.,few,TRBJ1-1,TRBV7-3
CASSVAGSGYEQYF,TGTGCCAGCAGCGTAGCCGGGAGCGGGTACGAGCAGTACTTC,.,once,TRBJ2-7,TRBV9
CASSHDGFSFMNTEAFF,TGTGCCAGTTCTCATGACGGGTTTTCCTTCATGAACACTGAAGCTTTCTTT,.,once,TRBJ1-1,TRBV19
CASSLGRVNEQFF,TGTGCCAGCAGCTTAGGCAGGGTGAATGAGCAGTTCTTC,.,.,TRBJ2-1,TRBV11-2
CATSDVGVRSGELFF,TGTGCCACCAGTGATGTGGGCGTTCGGTCCGGGGAGCTGTTTTTT,.,.,TRBJ2-2,TRBV24-1
CASSSSPGSPETDTQYF,TGTGCCAGCAGCTCCTCACCGGGTAGCCCCGAAACAGATACGCAGTATTTT,.,.,TRBJ2-3,TRBV5-4
CAIRPARAGAEAFF,TGTGCCATCAGGCCCGCCAGGGCAGGGGCTGAAGCTTTCTTT,.,.,TRBJ1-1,TRBV10-3
CASRSQGADNEQFF,TGCGCCAGCAGGTCCCAGGGGGCGGACAATGAGCAGTTCTTC,TRBD1,.,TRBJ2-1,TRBV5-1
CASSYSIGRVSYEQYF,TGTGCCAGCAGTTACTCGATCGGCAGGGTATCCTACGAGCAGTACTTC,.,.,TRBJ2-7,TRBV6-5
CASSLPGNTIYF,TGTGCCAGCAGTCTTCCTGGAAACACCATATATTTT,.,.,TRBJ1-3,TRBV21-1
CASSVGAVSYEQYF,TGTGCCAGCAGCGTAGGGGCGGTCTCCTACGAGCAGTACTTC,.,.,TRBJ2-7,TRBV9
CASSQGLAGSYEQYF,TGTGCCAGCAGCCAAGGACTAGCGGGGTCCTACGAGCAGTACTTC,TRBD2,few,TRBJ2-7,TRBV4-2
CASSLGGRSLHF,TGTGCCAGCAGCTTGGGAGGGCGAAGCCTCCACTTT,.,once,TRBJ1-6,TRBV5-6
CASSTGRPQHF,TGTGCCAGTAGTACTGGGAGGCCCCAGCATTTT,.,.,TRBJ1-5,TRBV19
CASRRSGSYNEQFF,TGTGCCAGCAGAAGGAGCGGGAGCTACAATGAGCAGTTCTTC,TRBD2,.,TRBJ2-1,TRBV14
CASSYDYEQYF,TGTGCCAGCAGCTATGACTACGAGCAGTACTTC,.,.,TRBJ2-7,TRBV7-9
CASSFGGLAGGTGELFF,TGTGCCAGCAGCTTTGGCGGTCTGGCGGGGGGGACCGGGGAGCTGTTTTTT,TRBD2,.,TRBJ2-2,TRBV5-4
CASSSSIHEQYF,TGTGCCAGCAGTTCCTCAATTCACGAGCAGTACTTC,.,.,TRBJ2-7,TRBV28
CASSQGLGAYEQYF,TGCGCCAGCAGCCAAGGCCTAGGGGCCTACGAGCAGTACTTC,.,once,TRBJ2-7,TRBV4-1
CATSRDLAANTEAFF,TGTGCCACCAGCAGAGATCTGGCGGCGAACACTGAAGCTTTCTTT,.,.,TRBJ1-1,TRBV15